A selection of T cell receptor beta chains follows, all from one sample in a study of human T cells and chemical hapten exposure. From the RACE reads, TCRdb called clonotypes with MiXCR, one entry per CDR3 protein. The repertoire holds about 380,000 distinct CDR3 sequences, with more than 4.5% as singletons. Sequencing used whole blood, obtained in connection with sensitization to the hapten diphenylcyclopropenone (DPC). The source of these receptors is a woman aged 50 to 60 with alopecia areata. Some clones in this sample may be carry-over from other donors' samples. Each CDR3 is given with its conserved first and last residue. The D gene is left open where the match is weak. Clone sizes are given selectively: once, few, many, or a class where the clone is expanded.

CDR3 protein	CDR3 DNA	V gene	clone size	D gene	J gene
CASSVAPNNSPLHF	TGTGCCAGCAGCGTAGCTCCGAATAATTCACCCCTCCACTTT	TRBV9	many	-	TRBJ1-6
CASTMEGGTYEQYF	TGTGCCAGCACCATGGAGGGGGGGACCTACGAGCAGTACTTC	TRBV28	many	-	TRBJ2-7
CASSESSGSADTQYF	TGTGCCAGCAGTGAGAGTAGCGGGAGTGCAGATACGCAGTATTTT	TRBV2	-	TRBD2	TRBJ2-3
CSVEQTGGGYGYTF	TGCAGCGTTGAACAAACAGGGGGCGGCTATGGCTACACCTTC	TRBV29-1	few	TRBD1	TRBJ1-2
CASSVSGREAFF	TGTGCCAGCAGTGTTTCGGGGCGTGAAGCTTTCTTT	TRBV2	many	-	TRBJ1-1
CASSLYRAGGANVLTF	TGTGCCAGCAGCTTGTACCGGGCTGGTGGGGCCAACGTCCTGACTTTC	TRBV5-4	many	-	TRBJ2-6
CASSLDAGYGYTF	TGTGCCAGCAGCTTGGATGCTGGCTATGGCTACACCTTC	TRBV5-6	few	-	TRBJ1-2
CASSYDGGSLYNEQFF	TGTGCCAGCAGTTATGATGGCGGGAGTCTCTACAATGAGCAGTTCTTC	TRBV6-2/TRBV6-3	few	TRBD2	TRBJ2-1
CSVLNRWTSGVTDTQYF	TGCAGCGTTCTGAACCGGTGGACTAGCGGGGTAACAGATACGCAGTATTTT	TRBV29-1	many	TRBD2	TRBJ2-3
CASSVEGQNTEAFF	TGTGCCAGCAGCGTAGAGGGACAGAACACTGAAGCTTTCTTT	TRBV9	few	-	TRBJ1-1
CASSESGFDEQYF	TGTGCCAGCAGTGAATCGGGGTTCGACGAGCAGTACTTC	TRBV6-1	few	-	TRBJ2-7
CASKGGSSNTGELFF	TGTGCCAGCAAGGGTGGCTCCTCGAACACCGGGGAGCTGTTTTTT	TRBV2	many	-	TRBJ2-2
CASSLDRPTNYGYTF	TGTGCCAGCAGCTTGGACAGACCTACTAACTATGGCTACACCTTC	TRBV7-9	-	-	TRBJ1-2
CASSLNRGQNQPQHF	TGTGCCAGCAGCTTAAACAGGGGGCAAAATCAGCCCCAGCATTTT	TRBV7-2	-	TRBD1	TRBJ1-5
CASSEQDRGLLDTQYF	TGTGCCAGCAGTGAACAAGACAGGGGGCTTTTGGATACGCAGTATTTT	TRBV2	many	TRBD1	TRBJ2-3
CASSGPPGVAEREQYF	TGTGCCAGTAGTGGACCCCCTGGGGTAGCGGAGAGGGAGCAGTACTTC	TRBV19	many	-	TRBJ2-7
CASSQDRRDGETQYF	TGCGCCAGCAGCCAAGATCGGCGGGACGGAGAGACCCAGTACTTC	TRBV4-3	-	-	TRBJ2-5
CAWSVQSELFF	TGTGCCTGGAGTGTACAGTCGGAACTGTTTTTT	TRBV30	many	-	TRBJ1-4
CASSLRTGATTNEKLFF	TGTGCCAGCAGCTTACGGACAGGCGCTACAACTAATGAAAAACTGTTTTTT	TRBV14	many	TRBD1	TRBJ1-4
CASSLGLAEEQYF	TGCGCCAGCAGCTTGGGACTAGCGGAAGAGCAGTACTTC	TRBV5-1	many	TRBD2	TRBJ2-7
CASSLSNSNTEAFF	TGTGCCAGCAGTTTGAGCAACTCAAACACTGAAGCTTTCTTT	TRBV28	many	-	TRBJ1-1
CASSEGTAYNEQFF	TGCGCCAGCAGCGAGGGGACGGCCTACAATGAGCAGTTCTTC	TRBV10-2	-	-	TRBJ2-1
CASSLKTGGTYEQFF	TGTGCCAGCAGTTTAAAGACAGGGGGCACGTATGAGCAGTTCTTC	TRBV27	few	TRBD1	TRBJ2-1
CASSVGQGSGQPQHF	TGCGCCAGCAGTGTGGGACAGGGGAGCGGTCAGCCCCAGCATTTT	TRBV10-2	few	TRBD1	TRBJ1-5